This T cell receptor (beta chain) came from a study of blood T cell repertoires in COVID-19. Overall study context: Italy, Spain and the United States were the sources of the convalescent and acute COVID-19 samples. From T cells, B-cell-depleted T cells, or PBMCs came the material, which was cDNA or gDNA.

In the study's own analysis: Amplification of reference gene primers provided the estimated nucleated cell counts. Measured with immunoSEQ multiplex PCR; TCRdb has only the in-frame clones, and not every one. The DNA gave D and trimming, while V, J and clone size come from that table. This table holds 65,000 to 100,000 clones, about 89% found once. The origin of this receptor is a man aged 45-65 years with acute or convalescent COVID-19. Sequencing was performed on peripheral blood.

The CDR3 sequence: CASSQVRLAGGGGYEQYV. The CDR3, as DNA: TGTGCCAGCAGCCAAGTAAGACTAGCGGGGGGTGGAGGCTACGAGCAGTACGTC. The V call is TRBV3-1 (or the pseudogene TRBV3-2), the J call TRBJ2-7, with 13 bases that match TRBD2. The ends lost 1 base at V and 3 bases at J; junction bases unmatched: 9. CDR1 and CDR2 from the germline V gene are LGHDT and YNNKEL (reference sequence). The CDR3 consists of 18 residues.